This T cell receptor beta chain was profiled in a study of Ad26.COV2.S vaccination and SARS-CoV-2 variants. The treatment was: around 19 received Ad26.COV2.S at low or high dose, single or two shots; a few received placebo; per-sample allocation not given. Material that was analyzed had been drawn on day 63 after the first vaccine or placebo injection. This table comes from immunoSEQ multiplex PCR, and its TCRdb copy is limited to in-frame clones, with some not included. The repertoire consists of hundreds of thousands of clones, with 88% occurring once and the leading ten covering about 6.4%. CDR3 size: 16 residues. Germline-derived CDR1 and CDR2 are SGHAT and FQNNGV. Trimming stripped 0 bases from V and 0 bases from J, with 12 bases between.

The chain couples TRBV11-2 to TRBJ2-7; the D is unclear. The origin of this receptor is a person between 18 and 60 years old who received the Ad26.COV2.S COVID-19 vaccine or a placebo. Material: peripheral blood, obtained in a trial of Ad26.COV2.S vaccine versus placebo. The CDR3 loop is CASSLDTAWGSYEQYF. CDR3 in DNA: TGTGCCAGCAGCTTAGACACAGCTTGGGGCTCCTACGAGCAGTACTTC.